This passage covers 18 T cell receptor beta chains from one sample sequenced in a study of T cell responses to AZD1222 COVID-19 vaccine. Generated by immunoSEQ multiplex PCR, the TCRdb table keeps only in-frame clones and is missing some. The sample includes 150,000 to 200,000 clones, around 90% of them seen just once. Specimen: peripheral blood, collected on day 0 of AZD1222 vaccination. The source is an adult in good health.

The gene calls are TRBV27 and TRBJ1-1, with 7 bases lining up with TRBD1. Trimming took 5 bases from V and 3 from J; bases not matched to a gene: 3. The CDR3 is 13 amino acids. Germline CDR1 and CDR2: MNHEY and SMNVEV (reference sequence). The CDR3 nucleotides are TGTGCCAGCAGTGTCGACAGGGACACTGAAGCTTTCTTT. Translating it yields CASSVDRDTEAFF.

The V gene is TRBV9, the J gene TRBJ2-7, with a weak D call TRBD1 (6 bases). Germline V CDR1 and CDR2: SGDLS, YYNGEE. The CDR3 loop spans 14 amino acids. V was trimmed by 0 bases and J by 3 bases, leaving 10 bases between them. The CDR3, as DNA: TGTGCCAGCAGCGTAGCTTCACAGGGCTACGAGCAGTACTTC. It specifies CASSVASQGYEQYF.

This clone was observed a handful of times. The V and J genes are TRBV15 and TRBJ1-3; maybe TRBD1 (6 bases). The CDR3 has 15 residues. Germline lookup yields CDR1 LNHNV and CDR2 YYDKDF (reference sequence). Trimming removed 4 bases from V and 4 bases from J, with 14 bases in between. CDR3 in DNA: TGTGCCACCAGCACGAACAGGGTCATAGGAAACACCATATATTTT. Translating it yields CATSTNRVIGNTIYF.

This CDR3 is CASSPKKKDRGYEQYF. The CDR3 region has the DNA TGTGCCAGCAGCCCAAAAAAAAAGGACAGGGGATACGAGCAGTACTTC. This chain joins TRBV21-1 and TRBJ2-7; TRBD1 was called by the table and not checked on the DNA. TRBV21-1 is marked as a pseudogene. CDR3 size: 16 residues.

CDR3 loop: CASSPSSGTLSGELFF. CDR3 DNA sequence: TGCGCCAGCAGCCCGTCTAGCGGTACCTTGTCCGGGGAGCTGTTTTTT. The rearrangement joins TRBV5-1 to TRBJ2-2, with TRBD2 matching over 7 bases. Germline V gene data show CDR1 as SGHRS and CDR2 as YFSETQ. V lost 4 bases to trimming and J lost 6 bases; unmatched junction nucleotides: 12. The CDR3 spans 16 residues.

The rearrangement uses TRBV5-1 and TRBJ1-1; TRBD1 matches at 7 bases. This CDR3 has 14 residues. Germline CDR1 SGHRS, CDR2 YFSETQ. Unmatched junction bases numbered 7, after V lost 4 bases and J lost 4 bases. CDR3 sequence (DNA): TGCGCCAGCAGCCCCATGACAGGGAGCACTGAAGCTTTCTTT. It codes for CASSPMTGSTEAFF. The full variable domain, completed using reference TRBV5-1 and TRBJ1-1, is KAGVTQTPRYLIKTRGQQVTLSCSPISGHRSVSWYQQTPGQGLQFLFEYFSETQRNKGNFPGRFSGRQFSNSRSEMNVSTLELGDSALYLCASSPMTGSTEAFFGQGTRLTVV.

This chain uses TRBV19 with TRBJ1-2; D remains ambiguous. The germline gives CDR1 LNHDA, CDR2 SQIVND (reference sequence). The ends were cut back, 1 base at V and 8 bases at J, with 14 bases in the middle. The CDR3 runs to 14 residues. As DNA, the CDR3 is TGTGCCAGTAGTATAGCAGGACCACTATGGGGCTACACCTTC. This translates into CASSIAGPLWGYTF.

The V call is TRBV2, the J call TRBJ1-2; TRBD1 agrees at 8 bases. CDR3 length equals 15 residues. Trimming took 6 bases from V and 6 from J; bases not matched to a gene: 12. Germline lookup yields CDR1 SNHLY and CDR2 FYNNEI. The CDR3 spells CASRRQGASSDGYTF. The DNA for the CDR3 is TGTGCCAGCAGGAGGCAGGGGGCGTCCAGCGATGGCTACACCTTC.

In this sample, this clone turned up many times. This rearrangement joins TRBV5-1 to TRBJ2-1, with 10 bases matching TRBD1. Germline trimming cut 4 bases from V and 10 bases from J; bases unmatched to any gene: 8. CDR1 SGHRS and CDR2 YFSETQ come from the germline V gene. The CDR3 has 14 residues. The CDR3, as DNA: TGCGCCAGCAGCCGCAGCGGGACAGGGGAAGAGCAGTTCTTC. Translated: CASSRSGTGEEQFF.

V usage is TRBV5-1 and J usage is TRBJ1-1; the D is unclear. The CDR3 runs to 14 residues. Germline V gene sequence: CDR1 SGHRS, CDR2 YFSETQ. V was trimmed by 5 bases and J by 1 base, leaving 12 bases between them. CDR3 sequence: CASSGALANTEAFF. DNA of the CDR3: TGCGCCAGCAGTGGTGCACTCGCGAACACTGAAGCTTTCTTT.

The chain has TRBV27 and TRBJ1-2; no reliable D call. Looked up from germline, CDR1 is MNHEY and CDR2 is SMNVEV (reference sequence). V was shortened by 0 bases and J by 4 bases, with 6 bases between the two germline ends. There are 13 residues in the CDR3. The CDR3 loop is CASSLSPSYGYTF. The CDR3 DNA is TGTGCCAGCAGTTTATCGCCGAGCTATGGCTACACCTTC.

The V and J genes are TRBV28 and TRBJ1-1; perhaps TRBD1 as D (5 bases). This CDR3 region has 14 residues. The ends were cut back, 3 bases at V and 6 bases at J, with 14 bases in the middle. Germline V CDR1 and CDR2: MDHEN, SYDVKM. The chain's CDR3 is CASSFGRRGAEAFF. The CDR3 coding sequence is TGTGCCAGCAGTTTTGGCCGAAGGGGCGCTGAAGCTTTCTTT.

The genes are TRBV14 and TRBJ2-7; 11 bases line up with TRBD1. From germline, CDR1 is SGHDN and CDR2 FVKESK. CDR3 length equals 15 residues. The trim removed 1 base at V and 9 bases at J, leaving 8 bases unmatched. CDR3 sequence reads: CASSQGGTGGRRQYF. The CDR3 nucleotides read TGTGCCAGCAGCCAAGGAGGGACAGGGGGACGTCGGCAGTACTTC.

V gene TRBV6-5 combines with J gene TRBJ1-1; TRBD1 agrees at 11 bases. Germline V gene data show CDR1 as MNHEY and CDR2 as SVGAGI. This CDR3 is built from 13 residues. Germline trimming cut 7 bases from V and 8 bases from J; bases unmatched to any gene: 6. The CDR3 nucleotides are TGTGCCAGCATAGGACAGGGGGCTTCGGAAGCTTTCTTT. Translated, it gives CASIGQGASEAFF.

To note about this clone: Additional DNA sequences in this sample encode the identical CDR3. The CDR3 sequence is CASSTLAGGRNEQFF. CDR3 nucleotide sequence: TGTGCCAGTAGTACACTAGCGGGAGGTCGGAATGAGCAGTTCTTC. The V gene is TRBV19, the J gene TRBJ2-1; 12 positions match TRBD2. Germline assignment: CDR1 LNHDA and CDR2 SQIVND (reference sequence). The trim removed 4 bases at V and 7 bases at J, leaving 5 bases unmatched. The CDR3 totals 15 residues.

The chain joins TRBV11-2 to TRBJ2-1; 10 nucleotides align to TRBD2. The V segment lost 1 base and the J segment 9 bases; nucleotides outside the gene matches: 6. The CDR3 spans 15 residues. Germline CDR1 and CDR2: SGHAT and FQNNGV. This CDR3 is CASSLGYLAGVEQFF. The CDR3 bases are TGTGCCAGCAGCTTAGGGTATCTAGCGGGAGTTGAGCAGTTCTTC.

The chain has TRBV7-9 and TRBJ2-2; TRBD2 matches 7 bases. Trimming removed 5 bases from V and 0 bases from J; junction bases left unmatched: 3. Germline-derived CDR1 and CDR2 are SEHNR and FQNEAQ (reference sequence). The CDR3 is 15 amino acids. CDR3 amino acids: CASSLTSANTGELFF. CDR3 nucleotides: TGTGCCAGCAGCCTCACTAGCGCGAACACCGGGGAGCTGTTTTTT.

This chain joins TRBV5-4 and TRBJ1-6; D remains unclear. The ends were cut back, 4 bases at V and 8 bases at J, with 10 bases in the middle. Germline V gene data show CDR1 as SGHNT and CDR2 as YYREEE (reference sequence). The CDR3 runs 13 residues. The CDR3 region has the DNA TGTGCCAGCAGCGGAAGTTTGTATTCACCCCTCCACTTT. Protein product: CASSGSLYSPLHF.